These 5 T cell receptor beta chains share one sample of origin, sequenced in a study of identical twins listed by TCRdb under 2016. Library generation was performed with 5' RACE. TCRdb lists the instrument as Illumina HiSeq 2000. In-frame beta chains were kept once TCRdb had trimmed the public reads at Q25 with fastp and called clones with MiXCR. A single entry per CDR3 protein holds the most common genes and DNA from its merged rows. Counted in this sample were about 690,000 distinct CDR3 sequences; 5.5% to 7.5% of them appeared once. The ten largest clones represent 1.5% to 2% of the sample. Sequenced sample: naive T cells sorted from blood. The sample's cell subset or site label, in plain terms: cells isolated with a human naive T-cell isolation kit. The receptors were gathered from a man aged 18 to 29 in good health.

This clonotype showed up just a few times. The V call is TRBV7-2, the J call TRBJ2-7; D possibly corresponds to TRBD1 (5 bases). This CDR3 comprises 13 residues. Trimming pared 5 bases from V and 1 base from J, leaving 9 bases between. Per germline, CDR1 SGHTA and CDR2 FQGNSA. The DNA of the CDR3 is TGTGCCAGCAGCCGACAGATTTCCTACGAGCAGTACTTC. It translates to CASSRQISYEQYF.

This clonotype was counted at least ten times. V is TRBV7-9 and J is TRBJ1-1, with a weak D call TRBD1 (6 bases). Trimming took off 0 bases at V and 0 bases at J, with 11 bases between the two ends. CDR1 and CDR2 from the germline V gene are SEHNR and FQNEAQ (reference sequence). This CDR3 contains 16 residues. CDR3 amino acids: CASSLALDSLNTEAFF. CDR3 nucleotide sequence: TGTGCCAGCAGCTTAGCCCTGGACAGCCTGAACACTGAAGCTTTCTTT.

In this sample, this clonotype turned up many times. This sequence joins TRBV29-1 and TRBJ1-6, with D maybe TRBD1 (6 bases). The CDR3 runs 13 residues. The germline V gene has CDR1 SQVTM and CDR2 ANQGSEA. Trimming stripped 7 bases from V and 10 bases from J, with 17 bases between. CDR3 residues: CSAGGRSGSPLHF. The CDR3 DNA reads as TGCAGCGCCGGGGGGCGATCTGGGTCACCCCTCCACTTT.

This clonotype was counted at least ten times. The chain carries TRBV4-1 and TRBJ1-1, with a weak D call TRBD1 (5 bases). This CDR3 has 14 amino acids. The germline CDR1 and CDR2 sequences are MGHRA and YSYEKL. V was trimmed by 0 bases and J by 6 bases, leaving 11 bases between them. As DNA, the CDR3 is TGCGCCAGCAGCCAAGATAGCGGGGACCCTGAAGCTTTCTTT. Translated: CASSQDSGDPEAFF.

In this sample, this clonotype turned up many times. V gene TRBV12-3 or TRBV12-4 combines with J gene TRBJ2-7, with 8 nucleotides matching TRBD2. The trim removed 4 bases at V and 5 bases at J, leaving 10 bases unmatched. The CDR3 totals 15 residues. CDR3 region: CASSSHPGRAHEQYF. The CDR3 DNA is TGTGCCAGCAGTTCACACCCCGGGAGGGCCCACGAGCAGTACTTC.